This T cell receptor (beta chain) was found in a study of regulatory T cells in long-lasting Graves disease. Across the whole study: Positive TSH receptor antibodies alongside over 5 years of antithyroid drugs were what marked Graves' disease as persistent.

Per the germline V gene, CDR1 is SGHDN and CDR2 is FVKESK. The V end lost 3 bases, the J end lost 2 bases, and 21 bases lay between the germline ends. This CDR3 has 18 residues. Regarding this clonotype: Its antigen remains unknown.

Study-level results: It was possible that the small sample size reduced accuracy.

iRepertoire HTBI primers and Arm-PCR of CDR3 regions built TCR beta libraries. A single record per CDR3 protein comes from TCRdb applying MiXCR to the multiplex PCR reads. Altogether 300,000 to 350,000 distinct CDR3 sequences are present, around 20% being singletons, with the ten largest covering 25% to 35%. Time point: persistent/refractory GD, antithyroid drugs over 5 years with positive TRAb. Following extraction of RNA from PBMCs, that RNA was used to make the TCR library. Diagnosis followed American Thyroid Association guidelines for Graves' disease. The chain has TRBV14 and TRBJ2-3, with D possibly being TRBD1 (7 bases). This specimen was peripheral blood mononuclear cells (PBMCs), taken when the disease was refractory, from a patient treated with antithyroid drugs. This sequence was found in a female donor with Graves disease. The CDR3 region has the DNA TGTGCCAGCAGCCATCGGCAGGAGGGAGAGGGGGCCACAGATACGCAGTATTTT. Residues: CASSHRQEGEGATDTQYF.